What follows are 10 T cell receptor beta chains derived from one specimen sequenced in a study of cytomegalovirus exposure and HLA in healthy donors. This table comes from immunoSEQ multiplex PCR, and its TCRdb copy is limited to in-frame clones, with some not included. The sample consists of roughly 120,000 clones, roughly 90% of them appearing once. Sequenced input: PBMCs. The receptors were gathered from a woman aged 18-29 years in good health and CMV-seronegative.

This chain links TRBV28 with TRBJ2-7; 7 positions agree with TRBD2. Trimming removed 6 bases from V and 6 bases from J; junction bases left unmatched: 14. The CDR3 is 15 residues long. Per the germline V gene, CDR1 is MDHEN and CDR2 is SYDVKM. CDR3 bases: TGTGCCAGCAGCCCGGGAGGCTCCGGCCCTGTCGAGCAGTACTTC. This codes for CASSPGGSGPVEQYF.

V gene TRBV29-1 combines with J gene TRBJ2-7, with 9 nucleotides matching TRBD1. The V gene's germline CDR1 is SQVTM and CDR2 ANQGSEA. The CDR3 loop spans 13 amino acids. V lost 7 bases, J lost 2 bases, and 6 bases stayed unmatched. CDR3 sequence reads: CSALRQGAYEQYF. The CDR3 nucleotides are TGCAGCGCCCTTAGACAGGGGGCCTACGAGCAGTACTTC.

This sequence joins TRBV6-6 and TRBJ1-2, with a tentative D call TRBD1 (6 bases). This CDR3 contains 11 residues. Germline V CDR1 and CDR2: MNHNY, SVGAGI (reference sequence). The ends were cut back, 6 bases at V and 10 bases at J, with 12 bases in the middle. The CDR3 loop is CASSTGGPYTF. The CDR3 DNA reads TGTGCCAGCAGCACGGGGGGGCCCTACACCTTC.

The chain has TRBV6-5 and TRBJ2-3; TRBD1 is a possible D gene (6 bases). This CDR3 has 13 residues. The V gene lost 2 bases and the J gene lost 6 bases, with 9 bases spanning the gap. Germline loops: CDR1 MNHEY, CDR2 SVGAGI. The CDR3 here is CASSYGQGDTQYF. CDR3 nucleotides: TGTGCCAGCAGTTACGGTCAGGGGGATACGCAGTATTTT.

This rearrangement joins TRBV6-4 to TRBJ2-3, with D hard to call. Deletions cut 4 bases from V and 1 base from J, with 6 bases between. Germline-derived CDR1 and CDR2 are MRHNA and SNTAGT. The CDR3 contains 13 residues. The CDR3 loop is CASSVAGTDTQYF. The CDR3 nucleotides are TGTGCCAGCAGTGTGGCAGGCACAGATACGCAGTATTTT.

The genes are TRBV4-2 and TRBJ2-2, with TRBD1 identical over 9 bases. V shed 1 base, J shed 1 base, and the junction held 7 bases outside the gene matches. From germline, CDR1 is LGHNA and CDR2 YNFKEQ. This CDR3 has 18 residues. This CDR3 is CASSQAAQGAGNTGELFF. CDR3 in DNA: TGTGCCAGCAGCCAAGCCGCACAGGGGGCCGGGAACACCGGGGAGCTGTTTTTT.

V and J are TRBV5-1 and TRBJ2-7; TRBD2 agrees at 9 bases. CDR1 and CDR2 from the germline V gene are SGHRS and YFSETQ. This CDR3 is built from 13 residues. V lost 7 bases to trimming and J lost 4 bases; unmatched junction nucleotides: 6. The CDR3 reads CASPAGGLYEQYF. The CDR3 DNA sequence: TGCGCCAGCCCGGCGGGAGGGCTTTACGAGCAGTACTTC.

V is TRBV4-1 and J is TRBJ1-2; D unresolved. The CDR3 has 13 amino acids. CDR1 and CDR2 from the germline V gene are MGHRA and YSYEKL. The germline V and J ends were trimmed by 1 base and 8 bases, with 11 bases remaining between them. The CDR3 loop reads CASSQVGVRGYTF. Here the CDR3 DNA reads TGCGCCAGCAGCCAAGTCGGGGTTCGGGGCTACACCTTC.

The chain links TRBV30 to TRBJ2-2, with 13 nucleotides matching TRBD2. Germline V gene data show CDR1 as GTSNPN and CDR2 as SVGIG (reference sequence). The trim removed 2 bases at V and 1 base at J, leaving 7 bases unmatched. The CDR3 runs 18 residues. In nucleotides, the CDR3 is TGTGCCTGGAGTATTCCCCGACTAGCGGGGGGGAACACCGGGGAGCTGTTTTTT. Its protein product is CAWSIPRLAGGNTGELFF.

The J gene is TRBJ1-6, the V gene TRBV4-3; 9 bases line up with TRBD1. CDR3 length: 20 amino acids. Looked up from germline, CDR1 is LGHNA and CDR2 is YSLEER. With V trimmed by 3 bases and J by 0 bases, 12 bases remained unmatched. In DNA, the CDR3 is TGCGCCAGCAGCCACCCGACAGGGGGACACCCGAGCTCCTATAATTCACCCCTCCACTTT. Translated, it gives CASSHPTGGHPSSYNSPLHF.